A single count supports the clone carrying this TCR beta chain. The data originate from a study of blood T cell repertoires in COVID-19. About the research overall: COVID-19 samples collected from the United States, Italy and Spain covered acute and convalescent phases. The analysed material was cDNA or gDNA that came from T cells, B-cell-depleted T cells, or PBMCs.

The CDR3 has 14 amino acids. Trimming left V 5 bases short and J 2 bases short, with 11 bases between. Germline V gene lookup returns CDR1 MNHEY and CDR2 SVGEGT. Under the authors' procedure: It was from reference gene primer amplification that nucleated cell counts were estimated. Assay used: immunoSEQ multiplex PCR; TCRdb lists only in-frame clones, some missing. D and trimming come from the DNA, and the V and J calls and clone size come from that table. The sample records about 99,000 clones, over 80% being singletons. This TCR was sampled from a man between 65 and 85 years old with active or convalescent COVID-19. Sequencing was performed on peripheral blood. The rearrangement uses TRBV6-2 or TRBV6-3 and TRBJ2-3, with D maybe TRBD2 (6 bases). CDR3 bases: TGTGCCAGCAGTCGTGGGGACTTCACAGATACGCAGTATTTT. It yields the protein CASSRGDFTDTQYF.